Listed below are T cell receptor beta chains from one sample, sequenced in a study of blood T cell repertoires in COVID-19. Clones were sequenced by immunoSEQ multiplex PCR, and TCRdb holds only the in-frame ones, with some missing. This repertoire shows about 460,000 clones, 88% found once; its top ten account for roughly 8.5%. The sequencing sample was made of PBMCs or T cells enriched from blood (not recorded which). The source of these receptors is a woman aged 55-69 years who had recovered from COVID-19. Each CDR3 is given with its conserved first and last residue. A D gene is named only where the DNA matches it firmly. A row's size may be missing; if present it is once, few, many or a size class.

d_gene	v_gene	abundance	j_gene	CDR3nt	CDR3aa
NA	TRBV5-6	NA	TRBJ1-4	TGTGCCAGCAGCACCCCCCGGGGGAGGGCAGATGAAAAACTGTTTTTT	CASSTPRGRADEKLFF
TRBD1	TRBV5-5	once	TRBJ2-7	TGTGCCAGCGGGCGACAGGGGTACGAGCAGTACTTC	CASGRQGYEQYF
TRBD1	TRBV5-1	many	TRBJ2-5	TGCGCCAGCAGCTTGGGAACAGGGGGGGAGACCCAGTACTTC	CASSLGTGGETQYF
NA	TRBV30	NA	TRBJ1-2	TGTGCCTGGAGTTCCACTACGACCTACGATGGCTACACCTTC	CAWSSTTTYDGYTF
NA	TRBV11-3	once	TRBJ2-7	TGTGCCAGCAGCCGCTGGACAGTTTACGAGCAGTACTTC	CASSRWTVYEQYF
NA	TRBV9	NA	TRBJ2-1	TGTGCCAGCAGCGCCCTCTTCGGGGGGCCGTCCAATGAGCAGTTCTTC	CASSALFGGPSNEQFF
NA	TRBV6-2/TRBV6-3	NA	TRBJ1-5	TGTGCCAGCAGTTCGTGGGGCAGGGGCAATCAGCCCCAGCATTTT	CASSSWGRGNQPQHF
NA	TRBV6-5	NA	TRBJ1-6	TGTGCCAGCAAAAGGGGAAACTATAATTCACCCCTCCACTTT	CASKRGNYNSPLHF
TRBD1	TRBV19	NA	TRBJ1-4	TGTGCCAGTAGTGGGACAGGGGGGACTAATGAAAAACTGTTTTTT	CASSGTGGTNEKLFF
TRBD1	TRBV30	NA	TRBJ2-3	TGTGCCTGGAATTCGGGACAGGGTTTGGATACGCAGTATTTT	CAWNSGQGLDTQYF
TRBD2	TRBV7-8	NA	TRBJ2-3	TGTGCCAGCAGCTTCTTAGCGGGGGGGCTGCAAGATACGCAGTATTTT	CASSFLAGGLQDTQYF
TRBD1	TRBV5-1	NA	TRBJ1-2	TGCGCCAGCAGTCGAGATGAGCTGGGACAGGGAGATGGCTACACCTTC	CASSRDELGQGDGYTF
NA	TRBV6-1	NA	TRBJ2-1	TGTGCCAGCAGTGAAAGCTTCCTGTTGGTCTTCTTC	CASSESFLLVFF
TRBD1	TRBV5-8	once	TRBJ1-1	TGTGCCAGCAGCCGGACAGGGAACACTGAAGCTTTCTTT	CASSRTGNTEAFF
TRBD1	TRBV19	NA	TRBJ1-4	TGTGCCAGTAGTATAGATCGAGGGACAGTAAATGAAAAACTGTTTTTT	CASSIDRGTVNEKLFF
NA	TRBV6-2/TRBV6-3	NA	TRBJ1-5	TGTGCCAGCAGTTACTCGTTTGATACAGGACAGCCCCAGCATTTT	CASSYSFDTGQPQHF
NA	TRBV7-9	NA	TRBJ1-3	TGTGCCAGCCTCAGGGCTGTAGGAAACACCATATATTTT	CASLRAVGNTIYF
TRBD1	TRBV5-1	NA	TRBJ1-1	TGCGCCAGCAGTTACCTCCGGGACAGGAACACTGAAGCTTTCTTT	CASSYLRDRNTEAFF
TRBD1	TRBV2	NA	TRBJ2-1	TGTGCCAGCAGTGAAGGGGGACAGGGGAGTTTGTGGCAGTTCTTC	CASSEGGQGSLWQFF
NA	TRBV24-1	NA	TRBJ2-2	TGTGCCACCAGTGATTGGACAGACAATCCGAACACCGGGGAGCTGTTTTTT	CATSDWTDNPNTGELFF
TRBD2	TRBV4-1	NA	TRBJ2-3	TGCGCCAGCAGCCAAGGCTCTTTTTCGCAGGTTCGAGCGGGGGGCACAGATACGCAGTATTTT	CASSQGSFSQVRAGGTDTQYF
TRBD2	TRBV30	once	TRBJ2-5	TGTGCCTGGAGGCCAAAGTTGGGACTAGGGATAGAGACCCAGTACTTC	CAWRPKLGLGIETQYF
TRBD2	TRBV5-1	NA	TRBJ2-5	TGCGCCAGCAGCCAGGGACTAGCGTACCAAGAGACCCAGTACTTC	CASSQGLAYQETQYF
NA	TRBV4-1	NA	TRBJ1-1	TGCGCCAGCAGCCAAGCGAGGACGGGGTGGACTGAAGCTTTCTTT	CASSQARTGWTEAFF
NA	TRBV18	NA	TRBJ1-1	TGTGCCAGCTCACTACTTGAGGGGCGGGAGAATGAAGCTTTCTTT	CASSLLEGRENEAFF
NA	TRBV3-1/TRBV3-2	NA	TRBJ2-5	TGTGCCAGCAGTAACAGTAATCAAGAGACCCAGTACTTC	CASSNSNQETQYF
NA	TRBV15	NA	TRBJ1-3	TGTGCCACCAGCAGAGATCTATCCGGGTCTGGAAACACCATATATTTT	CATSRDLSGSGNTIYF
NA	TRBV30	once	TRBJ1-5	TGTGCCTGGAGTGCCGGACAGAGCAATCAGCCCCAGCATTTT	CAWSAGQSNQPQHF
NA	TRBV21-1	NA	TRBJ1-2	TGTGCCAGCAGCAAGGGAGATTCGAACTATGGCTACACCTTC	CASSKGDSNYGYTF
NA	TRBV11-2	few	TRBJ1-3	TGTGCCAGCAGCTTAGTGGCGGCCTACTACTCTGGAAACACCATATATTTT	CASSLVAAYYSGNTIYF
NA	TRBV3-1/TRBV3-2	NA	TRBJ2-7	TGTGCCAGCAGCCGCCGGGGAGCAGGCTCCTACGAGCAGTACTTC	CASSRRGAGSYEQYF
NA	TRBV18	NA	TRBJ1-2	TGTGCCAGCTCACCACTCACTGAAGAGGGCTACACCTTC	CASSPLTEEGYTF
NA	TRBV29-1	NA	TRBJ2-4	TGCAGCGTTGGGCAACTTCGGGACATTCAGTACTTC	CSVGQLRDIQYF
NA	TRBV2	NA	TRBJ1-5	TGTGCCAGCGAGGAGGGGTTGAGCAATCAGCCCCAGCATTTT	CASEEGLSNQPQHF
NA	TRBV11-2	NA	TRBJ1-5	TGTGCCAGCAGCTTAGGGGTAGGGGCAGGGCGTCGGGTTCAGCCCCAGCATTTT	CASSLGVGAGRRVQPQHF
NA	TRBV5-8	few	TRBJ1-1	TGTGCCAGCAGCTTGGACAGAACGAACCCTGAAGCTTTCTTT	CASSLDRTNPEAFF
NA	TRBV3-1/TRBV3-2	NA	TRBJ2-1	TGTGCCAGCAGCCAAGATATTAGGGGGGGCTCCTACAATGAGCAGTTCTTC	CASSQDIRGGSYNEQFF
NA	TRBV27	NA	TRBJ1-5	TGTGCCAGCAGTGGACAGAATAGCAATCAGCCCCAGCATTTT	CASSGQNSNQPQHF
NA	TRBV5-4	NA	TRBJ1-3	TGTGCCAGCAGCTTGGGAGGTGTGGGCTCTGGAAACACCATATATTTT	CASSLGGVGSGNTIYF
TRBD1	TRBV19	NA	TRBJ1-5	TGTGCCAGTAGTATTTACAGGGGAGGCCAGCCCCAGCATTTT	CASSIYRGGQPQHF
NA	TRBV5-8	few	TRBJ1-5	TGTGCCAGCAGCTTGGTTAATCAGGGCTATAGCAATCAGCCCCAGCATTTT	CASSLVNQGYSNQPQHF
NA	TRBV7-9	once	TRBJ1-2	TGTGCCAGCACCGTAGCTAACTATGGCTACACCTTC	CASTVANYGYTF
NA	TRBV10-1	NA	TRBJ2-2	TGCGCCAGCAGTGAGGTGGGGCCACCTATAAACACCGGGGAGCTGTTTTTT	CASSEVGPPINTGELFF
NA	TRBV5-5	NA	TRBJ1-5	TGTGCCAGCAGCCAATCGAGGGTAGGCAATCAGCCCCAGCATTTT	CASSQSRVGNQPQHF
NA	TRBV5-4	NA	TRBJ1-1	TGTGCCAGCAGCTTGGATTGGGGCATTCGGAGCACTGAAGCTTTCTTT	CASSLDWGIRSTEAFF
NA	TRBV18	NA	TRBJ1-5	TGTGCCAGCTCACCACCGAAGGAGTTGCAGCCCCAGCATTTT	CASSPPKELQPQHF
TRBD2	TRBV24-1	many	TRBJ2-1	TGTGCCACCAGTGCTCCGGGACTAGTACATGAGCAGTTCTTC	CATSAPGLVHEQFF
NA	TRBV19	NA	TRBJ1-2	TGTGCCAGTAGTATCAGGGGTGGCTACACCTTC	CASSIRGGYTF
TRBD1	TRBV19	few	TRBJ1-2	TGTGCCAGTAGTATAGTGGCAGGGGGCAGCTATGGCTACACCTTC	CASSIVAGGSYGYTF
NA	TRBV10-1	NA	TRBJ2-1	TGCGCCAGCAGTTCCAGGGACTACAATGAGCAGTTCTTC	CASSSRDYNEQFF
NA	TRBV24-1	NA	TRBJ1-4	TGTGCCACCTCTCCGGGGACTGGGAGTGAAAAACTGTTTTTT	CATSPGTGSEKLFF
TRBD1	TRBV12-5	once	TRBJ2-1	TGTGCTAGTGGTTTAATCAGGGGGCTTGAGCAGTTCTTC	CASGLIRGLEQFF
TRBD1	TRBV24-1	NA	TRBJ1-3	TGTGCCACCAGTGACTCCGGGACAGTTGGAAACACCATATATTTT	CATSDSGTVGNTIYF